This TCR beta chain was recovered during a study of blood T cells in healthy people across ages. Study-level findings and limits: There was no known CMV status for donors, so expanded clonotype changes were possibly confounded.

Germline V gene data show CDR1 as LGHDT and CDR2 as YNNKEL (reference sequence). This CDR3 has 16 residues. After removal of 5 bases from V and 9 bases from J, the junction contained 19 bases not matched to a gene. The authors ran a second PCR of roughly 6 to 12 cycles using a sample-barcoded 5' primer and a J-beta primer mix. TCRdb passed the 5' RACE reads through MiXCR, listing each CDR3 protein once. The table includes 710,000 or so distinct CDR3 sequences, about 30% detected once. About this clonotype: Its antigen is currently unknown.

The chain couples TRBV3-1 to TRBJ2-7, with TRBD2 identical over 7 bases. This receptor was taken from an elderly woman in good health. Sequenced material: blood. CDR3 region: CASSSMGGRGTNRQYF. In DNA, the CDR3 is TGTGCCAGCAGCTCCATGGGAGGGAGAGGGACTAATCGGCAGTACTTC.